Presented here are 27 T cell receptor beta chains from one specimen sequenced in a study of control samples from healthy donors and cancer patients. TCRdb's copy holds only in-frame clones and misses some; the assay was immunoSEQ multiplex PCR. The repertoire includes over 85,000 clones, 70% to 85% of them detected once, and over 30% sits in the top ten. Source material: PBMCs. Receptor source: a man aged 70-80 years with lung cancer.

The chain joins TRBV18 to TRBJ1-2; 11 positions agree with TRBD1. In germline, CDR1 is KGHSH, CDR2 LQKENI. V lost 6 bases to trimming and J lost 7 bases; unmatched junction nucleotides: 10. This CDR3 has 15 amino acids. DNA for the CDR3: TGTGCCAGCTCCCCTATCGGACAGGGGGCGCGTGGCTACACCTTC. It translates to CASSPIGQGARGYTF.

This clone has just a few counts. The chain recombines TRBV2 with TRBJ1-2; D unclear. Trimming shortened V by 4 bases and J by 0 bases, and 6 bases separated the two germline ends. This CDR3 has 13 amino acids. Germline V gene data show CDR1 as SNHLY and CDR2 as FYNNEI. The CDR3: CASSAHTNYGYTF. The CDR3, as DNA: TGTGCCAGCAGTGCCCACACTAACTATGGCTACACCTTC.

The chain uses TRBV5-1 and TRBJ2-2; D is uncertain. CDR1 and CDR2 (germline): SGHRS, YFSETQ. V lost 0 bases to trimming and J lost 0 bases, with 9 bases between them. This CDR3 has 16 amino acids. The CDR3 DNA reads as TGCGCCAGCAGCTTGGCGGCTACAACGAACACCGGGGAGCTGTTTTTT. Protein: CASSLAATTNTGELFF.

V and J are TRBV18 and TRBJ2-6, with unresolved D. Looked up from germline, CDR1 is KGHSH and CDR2 is LQKENI. The length of the CDR3 is 15 residues. V gave up 2 bases and J gave up 1 base, with 6 bases separating them. The CDR3 loop is CASSPSGSGANVLTF. As DNA, the CDR3 is TGTGCCAGCTCACCAAGTGGGTCTGGGGCCAACGTCCTGACTTTC.

The gene calls are TRBV7-2 and TRBJ1-5; D not resolved. There are 13 residues in the CDR3. Trimming cost V 4 bases and J 5 bases, with 9 bases left between them. Germline V gene lookup returns CDR1 SGHTA and CDR2 FQGNSA. The CDR3 bases are TGTGCCAGCAGCTCCATCCGGGATCAGCCCCAGCATTTT. Amino acid sequence: CASSSIRDQPQHF.

This sequence joins TRBV11-3 and TRBJ2-3, with 7 bases fitting TRBD2. CDR1 and CDR2 from the germline V gene are SGHNT and YENEEA. This CDR3 contains 15 residues. Losses at the gene ends were 2 bases for V and 4 bases for J; bases not matched to a gene: 6. CDR3 nucleotide sequence: TGTGCCAGCAGCTTATCGGGACTACCCGCAGATACGCAGTATTTT. It specifies CASSLSGLPADTQYF.

The chain couples TRBV3-1 (or the pseudogene TRBV3-2) to TRBJ2-5; TRBD1 matches at 8 bases. CDR3 size: 16 residues. Losses at the gene ends were 4 bases for V and 5 bases for J; bases not matched to a gene: 12. Germline values: CDR1 LGHDT, CDR2 YNNKEL (reference sequence). The CDR3 region is CASSPRQGLRRETQYF. As DNA, the CDR3 is TGTGCCAGCAGCCCACGACAGGGGCTCAGGAGGGAGACCCAGTACTTC.

The chain links TRBV9 to TRBJ2-3; possible D gene TRBD2, 5 bases. V was clipped by 3 bases and J by 4 bases, with 12 bases between them. This CDR3 has 14 amino acids. Germline CDR1 reads SGDLS; CDR2 reads YYNGEE. CDR3 in amino acids: CASSASLVPDTQYF. The CDR3 nucleotides read TGTGCCAGCAGCGCCTCACTAGTCCCAGATACGCAGTATTTT.

J is TRBJ1-1 and V is TRBV6-5; D is possibly TRBD1 (5 bases). The V end lost 9 bases, the J end lost 4 bases, and 21 bases lay between the germline ends. The CDR3 has 15 residues. The germline gives CDR1 MNHEY, CDR2 SVGAGI. The CDR3 region is CASGWGKAGSTEAFF. CDR3 sequence (DNA): TGTGCCAGTGGGTGGGGGAAGGCGGGGAGCACTGAAGCTTTCTTT.

CDR3 in DNA: TGCAGCGTTGCGGGTCTCCGATATGGCTACACCTTC. Its translation is CSVAGLRYGYTF. This chain joins TRBV29-1 and TRBJ1-2; D gene uncertain. Germline CDR1 and CDR2: SQVTM and ANQGSEA. Trimming shortened V by 4 bases and J by 5 bases, and 11 bases separated the two germline ends. The CDR3 has 12 residues.

The V and J genes are TRBV5-1 and TRBJ1-2; 7 positions match TRBD1. The germline V gene has CDR1 SGHRS and CDR2 YFSETQ. Unmatched junction bases numbered 5, after V lost 5 bases and J lost 4 bases. The CDR3 totals 13 residues. The chain's CDR3 is CASSLTGTYGYTF. CDR3 sequence (DNA): TGCGCCAGCAGTTTGACAGGGACCTATGGCTACACCTTC.

This chain links TRBV2 with TRBJ1-6, with 9 bases lining up with TRBD1. V lost 6 bases and J lost 11; bases outside the gene matches: 8. The CDR3 contains 14 residues. Per the germline V gene, CDR1 is SNHLY and CDR2 is FYNNEI. In nucleotides, the CDR3 is TGTGCCAGCAGGGCTTTGGACAGGGGTCCACCCCTCCACTTT. This encodes CASRALDRGPPLHF.

CDR3 coding DNA: TGTGCCAGCAGTTACGGGGGGGGATCCTACGAGCAGTACTTC. This encodes CASSYGGGSYEQYF. The rearrangement joins TRBV6-5 to TRBJ2-7; 7 bases match TRBD2. V was pared by 2 bases and J by 1 base, with 2 bases of the junction left unmatched. Germline V gene sequence: CDR1 MNHEY, CDR2 SVGAGI. The CDR3 is 14 residues long.

The chain combines TRBV7-2 with TRBJ2-1; D uncertain. Per the germline V gene, CDR1 is SGHTA and CDR2 is FQGNSA. Deletions cut 1 base from V and 3 bases from J, with 7 bases between. This CDR3 spans 14 amino acids. CDR3: CASSLGLDYNEQFF. The CDR3 DNA reads as TGTGCCAGCAGCTTAGGCCTTGACTACAATGAGCAGTTCTTC.

The V call is TRBV29-1, the J call TRBJ2-7; 8 bases are a match to TRBD1. From germline, CDR1 is SQVTM and CDR2 ANQGSEA. CDR3 length: 12 amino acids. The J segment lost 4 bases and the V segment lost 6 bases, leaving 5 bases of the junction unmatched. As DNA, the CDR3 is TGCAGCGTCGGTACAGGGGGGTACGAGCAGTACTTC. Its translation is CSVGTGGYEQYF.

This sequence joins TRBV5-5 and TRBJ2-6, with 10 bases aligning to TRBD1. CDR3 length: 16 residues. CDR1 is SGHKS, CDR2 YYEKEE, per germline (reference sequence). Trimming at V came to 4 bases and at J to 2 bases, leaving 3 bases not matched to a gene. The CDR3 reads CASSLGTGAGANVLTF. The CDR3 DNA reads TGTGCCAGCAGCCTAGGGACAGGGGCTGGGGCCAACGTCCTGACTTTC.

The genes are TRBV24-1 and TRBJ2-7; D perhaps matches TRBD2 (5 bases). The CDR3 runs 15 residues. CDR1 and CDR2 from the germline V gene are KGHDR and SFDVKD. The V gene lost 3 bases and the J gene lost 7 bases, with 18 bases spanning the gap. The CDR3 loop reads CATSDPGRRPGEQYF. In DNA form, the CDR3 reads TGTGCCACCAGTGATCCTGGCAGGCGTCCGGGGGAGCAGTACTTC.

The count of this clone is one. The rearrangement links TRBV6-5 to TRBJ2-2; D might be TRBD1 or TRBD2, each matching 5 bases. V was trimmed by 0 bases and J by 0 bases, leaving 8 bases between them. The CDR3 has 16 residues. Germline CDR1 is MNHEY and CDR2 is SVGAGI. CDR3 bases: TGTGCCAGCAGTTACTCGGGACGGGCGAACACCGGGGAGCTGTTTTTT. The encoded protein is CASSYSGRANTGELFF.

The chain couples TRBV18 to TRBJ1-2; possibly TRBD1 for D (6 bases). Trimming shortened V by 5 bases and J by 1 base, and 26 bases separated the two germline ends. Germline V gene data show CDR1 as KGHSH and CDR2 as LQKENI. The CDR3 is 19 amino acids. CDR3 region: CASSTTTVVGTHVNYGYTF. The CDR3 nucleotides read TGTGCCAGCTCAACCACCACGGTAGTCGGGACACACGTTAACTATGGCTACACCTTC.

The chain recombines TRBV19 with TRBJ2-1, with 10 bases that match TRBD1. This CDR3 is built from 14 residues. Germline V gene sequence: CDR1 LNHDA, CDR2 SQIVND (reference sequence). V dropped 2 bases and J dropped 9; count of bases not matched to a gene: 4. The CDR3 sequence: CASSIRTGGTEQFF. The DNA of the CDR3 is TGTGCCAGTAGTATAAGGACAGGGGGGACTGAGCAGTTCTTC.

The rearrangement links TRBV24-1 to TRBJ2-2, with 13 bases matching TRBD2. CDR1 is KGHDR and CDR2 is SFDVKD in the germline V gene. Trimming at V came to 2 bases and at J to 3 bases, leaving 5 bases not matched to a gene. The CDR3 spans 18 residues. The CDR3 loop reads CATSDSGLAGAYTGELFF. CDR3 sequence (DNA): TGTGCCACCAGTGATTCTGGACTAGCGGGGGCCTACACCGGGGAGCTGTTTTTT.

CDR3 sequence: CASRPGQGYEKLFF. In nucleotides, the CDR3 is TGTGCCAGCAGGCCGGGACAGGGATACGAAAAACTGTTTTTT. This chain uses TRBV6-5 with TRBJ1-4; TRBD1 matches at 9 bases. The CDR3 has 14 amino acids. The V and J ends lost 6 bases and 8 bases, in that order; junction bases with no gene match: 7. The V gene's germline CDR1 is MNHEY and CDR2 SVGAGI.

The rearrangement links TRBV14 to TRBJ1-2, with TRBD1 as a possible D gene (6 bases). This CDR3 contains 12 residues. CDR1 and CDR2 (germline): SGHDN, FVKESK. The germline V and J ends were trimmed by 4 bases and 8 bases, with 11 bases remaining between them. The CDR3 DNA is TGTGCCAGCAGCCGGGGGGCGTCCGGCTACACCTTC. Amino acids: CASSRGASGYTF.

This clone came up a few times. The genes are TRBV6-5 and TRBJ2-5, with TRBD1 as a possible D gene (6 bases). V was pared by 6 bases and J by 5 bases, with 13 bases between. Germline loops: CDR1 MNHEY, CDR2 SVGAGI. There are 13 residues in the CDR3. CDR3 coding DNA: TGTGCCAGCAGCGTCGACAGGAGGGAGACCCAGTACTTC. As protein: CASSVDRRETQYF.

The gene calls are TRBV11-2 and TRBJ1-2; D is ambiguous. The CDR3 loop spans 15 amino acids. Germline V gene lookup returns CDR1 SGHAT and CDR2 FQNNGV. V shed 4 bases and J shed 1 base, with 13 bases lying between them. The CDR3 nucleotides read TGTGCCAGCAGCTCTAGACTGACGGTTAACTATGGCTACACCTTC. Translated: CASSSRLTVNYGYTF.

The chain combines TRBV21-1 with TRBJ2-7. TRBV21-1 is a listed pseudogene. The CDR3 loop spans 15 amino acids. CDR3 sequence (DNA): TGTGCCAGCAGCTCCTCACCAGCAAGAGCCTACGAGCAGTACTTC. The encoded protein is CASSSSPARAYEQYF.

The chain joins TRBV10-3 to TRBJ2-7, with 12 bases identical to TRBD2. The CDR3 extends over 15 amino acids. Germline V CDR1 and CDR2: ENHRY, SYGVKD. The trim removed 5 bases at V and 3 bases at J, leaving 5 bases unmatched. The CDR3, as DNA: TGTGCCATCAGTACACTAGCGGGGGGCGGCTACGAGCAGTACTTC. Amino acids: CAISTLAGGGYEQYF.